The entry below describes one T cell receptor beta chain. In this sample, this clonotype turned up many times. This clone's antigen is unknown. Within one base of it there is no much larger clone, and no base qualities were kept. In the germline V gene, CDR1 corresponds to SGHVS and CDR2 to FQNEAQ. V is cut back by 5 bases and J by 2 bases, with 6 bases in the junction unmatched. The CDR3 spans 16 residues, from the cysteine through the phenylalanine. Only CDR3 DNA is held: 48 bases, read in frame from base 1. Libraries were built with RACE. The listed sequencing device is NextSeq 500. During library preparation, unique molecular identifiers were attached to individual cDNA molecules so that TCRs could be counted quantitatively and reproducibly. The published analysis was carried out like this. A median of about 89,000 TCRs per sample was observed, with a range of 23,224 to 690,600. V, J and CDR3 annotation of the TCR reads was carried out using the Decombinator software suite. Every sample was subsampled to the same number of TCRs (28,000) for the PS versus PT1 abundance plots. Expanded TCRs were defined as absent before sensitization and observed at least eight times at the 2-week time point. TCRdb trimmed the raw reads at Q25, called clones with MiXCR and kept productive beta chains. Rows merge per CDR3 protein into single entries with the most common DNA and genes. It is TCRdb's table, rather than the study itself, that gives the V and J calls and clone size. The sample table lists about 34,000 distinct CDR3 sequences, 5.5% of them with a count of one. The top ten clonotypes cover about 13% of the sample.

The sample's time point, from its label and the paper: healthy volunteer bleed at 6 weeks. Total RNA was isolated from unfractionated whole blood collected in Tempus Blood RNA tubes. About five healthy volunteers served as TCR sequencing controls and were bled at day 0, 2 weeks and 6 weeks. This sample was included in a study of human T cells and chemical hapten exposure (dated by TCRdb to the early 2020s). About the study as a whole: Libraries were pooled for sequencing, and per-sample TCR yields varied mainly because of small differences in library volumes within the pool. Each blood RNA sample was used to sequence both TCR alpha and TCR beta chains. Peripheral blood TCR repertoire changes were tracked in vivo in alopecia patients during primary and secondary sensitization to the hapten diphenylcyclopropenone (DPC). On the study overall, not on this receptor specifically: After repeated subsampling, the strength of the expansion versus patch-test correlation and the threshold at which it became significant changed. The number of TCRs above 1 in 1000 frequency did not change with DPC sensitization; there was no evidence of global repertoire structure alterations.

The chain employs TRBV7-8 and TRBJ2-5; 12 nucleotides in the junction match TRBD2. This sequence originates from a human donor in good health. Some clones in this sample may be carry-over from other donors' samples. Sequenced input: whole blood. CDR3 sequence: CASSPGLAGWQETQYF. The sequenced DNA is TGTGCCAGCAGCCCGGGACTAGCGGGCTGGCAAGAGACCCAGTACTTC. This CDR3, with the reference TRBV7-8 and TRBJ2-5 proteins standing in past its ends, gives the full variable domain GAGVSQSPRYKVAKRGQDVALRCDPISGHVSLFWYQQALGQGPEFLTYFQNEAQLDKSGLPSDRFFAERPEGSVSTLKIQRTQQEDSAVYLCASSPGLAGWQETQYFGPGTRLLVL.